This record looks at one T cell receptor (beta chain) sequence and its context. Its antigen is undetermined. This record comes from a study of beta chain features in type 1 diabetes. Across the study: On cell yields, gender and age, patients and healthy donors were similar.

It was via CD45RO/CCR7/CD25/CD127/CD95/CD27 that CD4+ naive, central memory, regulatory and stem cell-like memory cells were sorted. The V gene lost 2 bases and the J gene lost 4 bases, with 9 bases spanning the gap. Per germline, CDR1 MRHNA and CDR2 SNTAGT. CDR3 length: 13 residues. Findings of the study overall: Comparison showed that naive, central memory and Treg TCRB repertoires appeared more similar among patients than among healthy donors. Type 1 diabetes patients had moderately but significantly shorter TCRB CDR3s in all four CD4+ subsets.

All of the isolated RNA was reverse transcribed, so expressed TCRB transcripts were sequenced. Mean read depth for naive, central memory and regulatory T cell samples was approximately 3.57 million reads. Profiled with immunoSEQ multiplex PCR; TCRdb holds only in-frame clones, not every one. The sample includes about 170,000 clones, approximately 7.8% seen only once; the top ten take roughly 1%. This sequence originates from a woman in her forties with type 1 diabetes. Specimen: central memory CD4+ T cells from blood. The chain combines TRBV6-4 with TRBJ2-7; D is unresolved. The CDR3 reads CASSDQYPYEQYF. Written as DNA, the CDR3 is TGTGCCAGCAGTGACCAGTACCCTTACGAGCAGTACTTC.